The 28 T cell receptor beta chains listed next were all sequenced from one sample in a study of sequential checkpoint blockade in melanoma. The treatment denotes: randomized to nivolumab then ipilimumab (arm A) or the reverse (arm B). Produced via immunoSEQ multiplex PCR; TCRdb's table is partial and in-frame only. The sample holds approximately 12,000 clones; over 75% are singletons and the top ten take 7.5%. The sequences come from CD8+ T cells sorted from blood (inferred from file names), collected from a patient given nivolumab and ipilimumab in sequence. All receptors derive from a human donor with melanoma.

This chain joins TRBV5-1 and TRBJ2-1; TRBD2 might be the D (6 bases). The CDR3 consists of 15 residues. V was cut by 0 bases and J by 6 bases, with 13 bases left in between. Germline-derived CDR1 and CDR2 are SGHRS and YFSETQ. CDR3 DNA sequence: TGCGCCAGCAGCTTGGGGCAGGGAGGCCGCAATGAGCAGTTCTTC. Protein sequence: CASSLGQGGRNEQFF.

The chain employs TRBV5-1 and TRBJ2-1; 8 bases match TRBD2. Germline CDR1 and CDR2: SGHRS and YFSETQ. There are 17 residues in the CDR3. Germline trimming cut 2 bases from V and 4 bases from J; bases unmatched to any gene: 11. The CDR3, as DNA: TGCGCCAGCAGCTTTGGGGGGATGGCTAGCGGGTACAATGAGCAGTTCTTC. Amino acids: CASSFGGMASGYNEQFF.

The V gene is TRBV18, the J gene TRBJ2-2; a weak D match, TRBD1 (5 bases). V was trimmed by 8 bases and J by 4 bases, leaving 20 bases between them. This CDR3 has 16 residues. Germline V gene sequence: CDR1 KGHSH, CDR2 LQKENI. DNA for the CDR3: TGTGCCAGCCCCGACACGGCAGGGTCGGGCACCGGGGAGCTGTTTTTT. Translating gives CASPDTAGSGTGELFF. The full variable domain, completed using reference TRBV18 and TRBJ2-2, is NAGVMQNPRHLVRRRGQEARLRCSPMKGHSHVYWYRQLPEEGLKFMVYLQKENIIDESGMPKERFSAEFPKEGPSILRIQQVVRGDSAAYFCASPDTAGSGTGELFFGEGSRLTVL.

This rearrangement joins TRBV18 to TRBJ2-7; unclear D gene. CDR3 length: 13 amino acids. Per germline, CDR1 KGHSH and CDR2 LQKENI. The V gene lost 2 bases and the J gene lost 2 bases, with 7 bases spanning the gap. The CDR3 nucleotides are TGTGCCAGCTCACCAGGCGGAACCTACGAGCAGTACTTC. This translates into CASSPGGTYEQYF. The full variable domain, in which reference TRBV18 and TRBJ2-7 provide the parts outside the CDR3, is NAGVMQNPRHLVRRRGQEARLRCSPMKGHSHVYWYRQLPEEGLKFMVYLQKENIIDESGMPKERFSAEFPKEGPSILRIQQVVRGDSAAYFCASSPGGTYEQYFGPGTRLTVT.

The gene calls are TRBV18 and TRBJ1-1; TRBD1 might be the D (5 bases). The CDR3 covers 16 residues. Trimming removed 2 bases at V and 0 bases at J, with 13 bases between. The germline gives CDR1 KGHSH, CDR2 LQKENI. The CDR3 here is CASSPGGAGLNTEAFF. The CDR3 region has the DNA TGTGCCAGCTCACCAGGCGGGGCAGGGTTGAACACTGAAGCTTTCTTT.

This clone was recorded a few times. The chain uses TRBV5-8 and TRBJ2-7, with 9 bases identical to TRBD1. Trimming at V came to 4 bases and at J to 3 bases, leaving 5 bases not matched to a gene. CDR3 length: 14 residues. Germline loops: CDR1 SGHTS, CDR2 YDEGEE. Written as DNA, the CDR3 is TGTGCCAGCAGCGAAAGGGACAGGGACTACGAGCAGTACTTC. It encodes CASSERDRDYEQYF.

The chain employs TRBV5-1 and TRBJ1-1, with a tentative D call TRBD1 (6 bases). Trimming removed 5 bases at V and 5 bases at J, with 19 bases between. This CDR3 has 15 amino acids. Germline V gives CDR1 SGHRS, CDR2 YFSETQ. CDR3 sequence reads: CASRDSWLGGTEAFF. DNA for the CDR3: TGCGCCAGCAGGGACAGCTGGCTCGGTGGGACTGAAGCTTTCTTT.

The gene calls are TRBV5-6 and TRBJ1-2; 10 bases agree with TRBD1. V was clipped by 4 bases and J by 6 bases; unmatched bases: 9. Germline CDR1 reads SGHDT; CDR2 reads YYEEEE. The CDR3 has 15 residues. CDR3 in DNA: TGTGCCAGCAGCGGGGCGGACAGGGGGATTAATGGCTACACCTTC. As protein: CASSGADRGINGYTF.

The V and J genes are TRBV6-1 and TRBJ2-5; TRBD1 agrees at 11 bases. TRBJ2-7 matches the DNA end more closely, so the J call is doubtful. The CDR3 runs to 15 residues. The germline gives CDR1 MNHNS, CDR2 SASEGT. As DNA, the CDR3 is TGTGCCAGCAGTGATTGGACAGGGGGCTGGGTCGAGCAGTACTTC. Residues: CASSDWTGGWVEQYF.

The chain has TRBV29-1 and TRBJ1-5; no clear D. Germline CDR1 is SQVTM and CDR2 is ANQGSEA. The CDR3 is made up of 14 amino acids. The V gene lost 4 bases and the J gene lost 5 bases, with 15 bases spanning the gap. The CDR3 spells CSVVTGQVDQPQHF. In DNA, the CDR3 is TGCAGCGTTGTAACTGGGCAGGTGGATCAGCCCCAGCATTTT.

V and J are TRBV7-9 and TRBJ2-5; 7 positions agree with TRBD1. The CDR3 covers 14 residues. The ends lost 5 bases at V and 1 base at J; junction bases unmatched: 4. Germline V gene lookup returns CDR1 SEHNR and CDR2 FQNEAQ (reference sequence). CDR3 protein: CASSGWTGQETQYF. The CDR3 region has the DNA TGTGCCAGCAGCGGATGGACAGGCCAAGAGACCCAGTACTTC.

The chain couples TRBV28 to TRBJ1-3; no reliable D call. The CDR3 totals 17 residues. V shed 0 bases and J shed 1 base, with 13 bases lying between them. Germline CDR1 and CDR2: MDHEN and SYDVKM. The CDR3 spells CASSLWTPGESGNTIYF. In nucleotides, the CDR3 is TGTGCCAGCAGTTTATGGACCCCCGGGGAATCTGGAAACACCATATATTTT.

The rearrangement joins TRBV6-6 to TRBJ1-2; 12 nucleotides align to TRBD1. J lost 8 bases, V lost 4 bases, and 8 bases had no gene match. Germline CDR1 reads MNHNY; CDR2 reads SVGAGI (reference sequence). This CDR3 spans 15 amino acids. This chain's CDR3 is CASSSGTGGASGYTF. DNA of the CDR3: TGTGCCAGCAGTTCCGGGACAGGGGGCGCGTCGGGCTACACCTTC.

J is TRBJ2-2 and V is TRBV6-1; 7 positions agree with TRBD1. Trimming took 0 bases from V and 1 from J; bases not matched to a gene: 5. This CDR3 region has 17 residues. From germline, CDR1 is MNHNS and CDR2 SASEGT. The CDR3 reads CASSEAPGQWNTGELFF. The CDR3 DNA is TGTGCCAGCAGTGAAGCCCCGGGACAGTGGAACACCGGGGAGCTGTTTTTT.

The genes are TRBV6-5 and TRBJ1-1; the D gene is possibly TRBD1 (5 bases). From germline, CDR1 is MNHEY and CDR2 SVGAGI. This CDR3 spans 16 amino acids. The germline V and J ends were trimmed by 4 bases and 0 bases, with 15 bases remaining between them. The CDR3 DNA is TGTGCCAGCAGTTCTCTTGCCGGGGGAATGAACACTGAAGCTTTCTTT. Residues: CASSSLAGGMNTEAFF.

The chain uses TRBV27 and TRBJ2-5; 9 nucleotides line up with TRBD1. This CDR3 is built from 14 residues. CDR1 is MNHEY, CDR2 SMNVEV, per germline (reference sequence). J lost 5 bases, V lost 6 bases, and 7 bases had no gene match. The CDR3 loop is CASRPDRGLETQYF. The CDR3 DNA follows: TGTGCCAGCAGACCGGACAGGGGTTTGGAGACCCAGTACTTC.

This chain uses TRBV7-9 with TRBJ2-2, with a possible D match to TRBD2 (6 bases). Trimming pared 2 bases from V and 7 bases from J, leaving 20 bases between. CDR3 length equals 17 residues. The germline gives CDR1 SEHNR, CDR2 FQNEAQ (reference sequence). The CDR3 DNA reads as TGTGCCAGCAGCTTAAAAGGTAGCGGCCTTTTGGACGGGGAGCTGTTTTTT. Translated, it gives CASSLKGSGLLDGELFF.

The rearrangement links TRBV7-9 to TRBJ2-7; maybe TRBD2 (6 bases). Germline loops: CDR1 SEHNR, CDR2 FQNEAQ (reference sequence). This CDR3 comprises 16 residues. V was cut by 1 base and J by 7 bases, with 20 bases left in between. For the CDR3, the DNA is TGTGCCAGCAGCTTAGGGTGGAGGGACGGCGGGGTAGAGCAGTACTTC. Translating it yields CASSLGWRDGGVEQYF.

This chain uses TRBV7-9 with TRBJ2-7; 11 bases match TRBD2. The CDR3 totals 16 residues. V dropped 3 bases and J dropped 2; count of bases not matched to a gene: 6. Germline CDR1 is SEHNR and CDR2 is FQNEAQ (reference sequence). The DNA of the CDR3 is TGTGCCAGCAGCTTCTCACTAGCGGGGGACCCCTACGAGCAGTACTTC. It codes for CASSFSLAGDPYEQYF.

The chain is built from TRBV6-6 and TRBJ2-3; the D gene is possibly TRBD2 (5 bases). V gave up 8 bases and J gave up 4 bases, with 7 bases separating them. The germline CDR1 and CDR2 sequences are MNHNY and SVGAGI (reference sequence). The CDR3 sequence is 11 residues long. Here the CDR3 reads CASRDSDTQYF. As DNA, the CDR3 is TGTGCCAGCCGGGATTCAGATACGCAGTATTTT.

This CDR3 reads CASSWTVGQGSAEQYF. The CDR3 DNA is TGCGCCAGCAGCTGGACGGTGGGACAGGGGAGCGCCGAGCAGTACTTC. This chain joins TRBV5-1 and TRBJ2-7; TRBD1 matches 10 bases. The length of the CDR3 is 16 residues. V lost 3 bases to trimming and J lost 6 bases; unmatched junction nucleotides: 12. CDR1 and CDR2 (germline): SGHRS, YFSETQ.

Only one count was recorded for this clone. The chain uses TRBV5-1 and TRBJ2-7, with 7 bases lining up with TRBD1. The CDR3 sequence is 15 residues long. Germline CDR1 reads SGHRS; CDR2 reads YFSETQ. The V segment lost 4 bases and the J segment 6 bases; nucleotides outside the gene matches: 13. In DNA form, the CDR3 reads TGCGCCAGCAGCCCCAAGGGGACAGAGAGGTCCGAGCAGTACTTC. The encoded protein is CASSPKGTERSEQYF.

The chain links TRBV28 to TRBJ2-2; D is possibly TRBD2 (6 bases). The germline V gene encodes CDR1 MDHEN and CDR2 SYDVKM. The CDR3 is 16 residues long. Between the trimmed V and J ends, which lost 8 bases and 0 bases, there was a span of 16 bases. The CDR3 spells CASDNRREANTGELFF. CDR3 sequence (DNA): TGTGCCAGCGATAATAGGAGGGAAGCGAACACCGGGGAGCTGTTTTTT.

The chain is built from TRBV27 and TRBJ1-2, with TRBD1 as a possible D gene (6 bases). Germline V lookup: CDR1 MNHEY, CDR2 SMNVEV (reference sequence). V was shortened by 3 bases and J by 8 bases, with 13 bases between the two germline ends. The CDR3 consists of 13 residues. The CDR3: CASSLAGDSGYTF. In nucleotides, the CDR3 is TGTGCCAGCAGTTTGGCAGGGGATAGCGGCTACACCTTC.

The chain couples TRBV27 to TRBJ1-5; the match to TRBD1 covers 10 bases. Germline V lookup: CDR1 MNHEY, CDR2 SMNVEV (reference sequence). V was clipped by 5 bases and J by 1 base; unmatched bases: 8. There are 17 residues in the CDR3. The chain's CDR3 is CASSLSGDRGSNQPQHF. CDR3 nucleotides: TGTGCCAGCAGTCTCTCAGGGGACAGGGGAAGCAATCAGCCCCAGCATTTT.

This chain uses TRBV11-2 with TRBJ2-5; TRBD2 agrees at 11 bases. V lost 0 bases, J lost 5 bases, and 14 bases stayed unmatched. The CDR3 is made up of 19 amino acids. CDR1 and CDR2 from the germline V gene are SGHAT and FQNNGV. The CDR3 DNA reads TGTGCCAGCAGCTTAGATCTGGCTAGCGGGGGGCCGTGGGGGGAGACCCAGTACTTC. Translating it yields CASSLDLASGGPWGETQYF.

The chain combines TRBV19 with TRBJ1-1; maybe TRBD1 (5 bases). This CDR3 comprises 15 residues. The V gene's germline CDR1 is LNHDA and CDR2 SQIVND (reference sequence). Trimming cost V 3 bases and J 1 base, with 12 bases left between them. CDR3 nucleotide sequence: TGTGCCAGTAGTATTTCGGCGGGGCAGAACACTGAAGCTTTCTTT. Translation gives CASSISAGQNTEAFF.

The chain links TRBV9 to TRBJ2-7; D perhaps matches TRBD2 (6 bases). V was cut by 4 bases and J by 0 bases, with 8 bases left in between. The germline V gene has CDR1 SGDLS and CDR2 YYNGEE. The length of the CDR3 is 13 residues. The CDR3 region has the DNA TGTGCCAGCAGCCTGACTAGCTCCTACGAGCAGTACTTC. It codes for CASSLTSSYEQYF.